This T cell receptor (beta chain) was found in a study of T cell responses to AZD1222 COVID-19 vaccine (dated by TCRdb to the early 2020s). With respect to the entire study: A total of 233 trial participants underwent TCR sequencing, of whom about 200 had received two doses of AZD1222 and some 26 had received two doses of the MenACWY control vaccine. Trial participants were enrolled into age subgroups of 18-55, 56-69 and 70-plus years, which contained about 160, 30 and 59 TCR-sequenced participants, respectively.

The CDR3 regions of human TCRbeta chains were analyzed by immunosequencing. Turning to the authors' computational methods: TCRs in the repertoires were matched against a reference library of SARS-CoV-2-specific TCRs that had been generated with the MIRA antigen-specificity platform. Breadth meant the fraction of unique TCRs that were SARS-CoV-2-associated, whereas depth meant the fraction of total T cells that were SARS-CoV-2-associated. Using the MIRA data, each spike-specific TCR was mapped to the spike region that the TCR reacts to and placed in a CD4 or CD8 class. Log10-transformed breadth and depth values were compared by one-way ANOVA with Sidak's multiple comparisons tests. The immuneACCESS repertoire file appears here via TCRdb, limited to in-frame rearrangements. These files lack a portion of the clones; in checked studies, under half of the deficit traces to unresolved V genes, and the cause of the others is not known. That table supplies the V and J calls and clone size; D and trimming were determined from the DNA. The sample profile shows some 97,000 clones; about 89% of them were found once. The ten largest clones capture just over 4% of the sample.

This clone has only one observation. What this receptor recognizes is not known. Base qualities are not at hand, and no much larger clone is one base apart. What the work shows at the level of the full study, not this receptor alone: Most participants were white British and females outnumbered males, and the authors suggested that clonal diversity may have been underestimated. Only a handful of AZD1222 recipients were SARS-CoV-2 seropositive at baseline, limiting conclusions about previously exposed vaccinees. After two AZD1222 doses, spike-specific TCR breadth and depth were significantly higher than at day 0 and than in MenACWY recipients. Nearly half of unique spike-specific TCRs reportedly recognized epitopes outside regions mutated in the B.1.351 and B.1.1.7 variants. No day 14 peak-response samples were available, so repertoires were characterized only after the peak T cell response. CD4 TCRs associated with the vaccine covered the entire spike protein, and the dominant responses were in regions 160-218 and 743-854. The 56-69-year group was small, and its depth increase did not reach significance, likely because of low power.

This specimen's time point label, per the study, means: baseline before first vaccination. According to the study, the label for this sample's treatment or condition signals: meningococcal conjugate vaccine given as trial control. Samples from vaccinated people were obtained from the UK trials COV001 and COV002, which included a single-blind randomized controlled phase 2/3 trial of AZD1222 (ChAdOx1 nCoV-19) in healthy adults. For TCRbeta chain sequencing, PBMC samples from trial participants were taken at day 0 and at day 28 after the second dose. CDR1 and CDR2 were assigned from the germline V gene as SQVTM and ANQGSEA. The CDR3 starts with the cysteine, ends with the phenylalanine, and has 13 residues. Solely the CDR3 DNA is kept, with 39 bases framed from the first base. The germline V and J ends show losses of 6 bases and 5 bases respectively, and no gene match explains 9 bases of the junction.

The specimen was peripheral blood, collected on day 0 of MenACWY control vaccination. The TCR comes from an adult in good health. The chain joins TRBV29-1 to TRBJ1-2; TRBD1 lines up with 7 middle nucleotides. At the DNA level, the sequence is TGCAGCGTGCACTCCGGGACAGATTATGGCTACACCTTC. It specifies CSVHSGTDYGYTF.